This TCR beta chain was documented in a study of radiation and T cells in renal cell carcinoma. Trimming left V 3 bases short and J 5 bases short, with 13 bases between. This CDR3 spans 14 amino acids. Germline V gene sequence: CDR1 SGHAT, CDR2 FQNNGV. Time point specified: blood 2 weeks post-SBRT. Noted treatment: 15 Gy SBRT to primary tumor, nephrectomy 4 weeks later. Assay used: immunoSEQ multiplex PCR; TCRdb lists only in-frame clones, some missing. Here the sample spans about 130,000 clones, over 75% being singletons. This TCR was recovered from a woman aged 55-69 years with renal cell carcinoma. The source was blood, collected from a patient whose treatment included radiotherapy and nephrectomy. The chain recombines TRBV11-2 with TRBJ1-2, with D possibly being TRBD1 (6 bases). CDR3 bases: TGTGCCAGCAGCTTGCAGGGGAACTCTTATGGCTACACCTTC. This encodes CASSLQGNSYGYTF.